These T cell receptor beta chains were read from a single sample in a study of prognosis after radiotherapy for stage I lung cancer. TCRdb re-called the multiplex PCR reads with MiXCR, one entry per CDR3 protein. Of some 15,000 distinct CDR3 sequences in the sample, approximately 28% were seen once. Sequenced here: PBMCs, sampled before or after stereotactic body radiation therapy (not recorded which). The receptor source for this set is a donor of 50 years or more with non-small cell lung cancer. Each CDR3 is given with its conserved first and last residue. D genes are given only for firm matches. Expanded clones are given a class, and other clones once, few, many or no size at all.

abundance: many; v_gene: TRBV14; d_gene: .; j_gene: TRBJ2-5; CDR3nt: TGTGCCAGCAGCCAAGATCTTTCGAGGCGAGAGACCCAGTACTTC; CDR3aa: CASSQDLSRRETQYF
abundance: .; v_gene: TRBV5-1; d_gene: .; j_gene: TRBJ1-2; CDR3nt: TGCGCCAGCAGCCCACCGACGGGTTTTAACTATGGCTACAACTTC; CDR3aa: CASSPPTGFNYGYNF
abundance: many; v_gene: TRBV5-6; d_gene: .; j_gene: TRBJ2-5; CDR3nt: TGTGCCAGCAGCTTGGGTGGGACTCACCTTGGGACCCAGTACTTC; CDR3aa: CASSLGGTHLGTQYF
abundance: many; v_gene: TRBV10-3; d_gene: .; j_gene: TRBJ2-7; CDR3nt: TGTGCCATCAGTGAGTCGACTCAACCGGGCCATGAAATCTCCTACGAGCAGTACTTC; CDR3aa: CAISESTQPGHEISYEQYF
abundance: many; v_gene: TRBV27; d_gene: .; j_gene: TRBJ2-7; CDR3nt: TGTGCCAGCAGTCCGGGGACGGGGAGTACCTACGAGCAGTACTTC; CDR3aa: CASSPGTGSTYEQYF
abundance: .; v_gene: TRBV6-1; d_gene: TRBD1; j_gene: TRBJ1-2; CDR3nt: TGTACCAGCAGTGAGGACAGGGGATATGGCAACACCTTC; CDR3aa: CTSSEDRGYGNTF
abundance: many; v_gene: TRBV4-1; d_gene: TRBD2; j_gene: TRBJ2-3; CDR3nt: TGCGCCAGCAGCCGACTAGCGGGCACAGATACGCAGTATTTT; CDR3aa: CASSRLAGTDTQYF
abundance: .; v_gene: TRBV7-8; d_gene: TRBD2; j_gene: TRBJ2-7; CDR3nt: TGTGCGAGCTTAGAGGTCACTAGCGGCTACGAGCAGTACTTC; CDR3aa: CASLEVTSGYEQYF
abundance: many; v_gene: TRBV7-9; d_gene: .; j_gene: TRBJ1-4; CDR3nt: TGTGCCAGCAGCCCTCTCTCAGCAACTAATGAAAAACTGTTTTTT; CDR3aa: CASSPLSATNEKLFF
abundance: many; v_gene: TRBV5-1; d_gene: .; j_gene: TRBJ2-7; CDR3nt: TGCGCCAGCAGCTTTAAGGCTGGCTCCTACGAGCAGTACTTC; CDR3aa: CASSFKAGSYEQYF
abundance: many; v_gene: TRBV18; d_gene: .; j_gene: TRBJ2-7; CDR3nt: TGTGCCAGCTCACCCGCAGGGACCGAGCAGTACTTC; CDR3aa: CASSPAGTEQYF
abundance: medium-sized; v_gene: TRBV2; d_gene: .; j_gene: TRBJ1-6; CDR3nt: TGTGCCAGCACCAGTCTTTCGGTGAGACCCCTCCACTTT; CDR3aa: CASTSLSVRPLHF
abundance: many; v_gene: TRBV4-1; d_gene: TRBD1; j_gene: TRBJ2-2; CDR3nt: TGCGCCAGCAGCCCGCACACAGGGGGCAGGACCGGGGAGCTGTTTTTT; CDR3aa: CASSPHTGGRTGELFF
abundance: .; v_gene: TRBV4-3; d_gene: .; j_gene: TRBJ2-2; CDR3nt: TGCGCCAGGAGCCAAGATCAGGTGGGAGTTACCACCGCGGAGCTGTTTTTT; CDR3aa: CARSQDQVGVTTAELFF
abundance: many; v_gene: TRBV29-1; d_gene: TRBD2; j_gene: TRBJ2-7; CDR3nt: TGCAGCGGGGGGACTAGCGGGAGGAGCTACGAGCAGTACTTC; CDR3aa: CSGGTSGRSYEQYF
abundance: many; v_gene: TRBV3-1; d_gene: TRBD2; j_gene: TRBJ2-7; CDR3nt: TGTGCCAGCAGCAAGACTAGCGAATCCTACGAGCAGTACTTC; CDR3aa: CASSKTSESYEQYF
abundance: few; v_gene: TRBV9; d_gene: TRBD2; j_gene: TRBJ2-2; CDR3nt: TGTGCCAGCAGCGAAATTTCTAGCGGGGTAAACACCTGGGAGCTGTTTTTT; CDR3aa: CASSEISSGVNTWELFF
abundance: many; v_gene: TRBV7-6; d_gene: .; j_gene: TRBJ2-1; CDR3nt: TGTGCCAGCAGCTGGCCAATAGGGGGTGAGCAGTTCTTC; CDR3aa: CASSWPIGGEQFF
abundance: medium-sized; v_gene: TRBV5-1; d_gene: .; j_gene: TRBJ2-3; CDR3nt: TGCGCCAGCAGCTTGACTAGCTACCACACAGATACGCAGTATTTT; CDR3aa: CASSLTSYHTDTQYF
abundance: .; v_gene: TRBV19; d_gene: .; j_gene: TRBJ2-1; CDR3nt: TGTGCCAGTTCCATGTCCAGGGGTCGGTACGAGCAGTTCTTC; CDR3aa: CASSMSRGRYEQFF
abundance: .; v_gene: TRBV27; d_gene: .; j_gene: TRBJ2-3; CDR3nt: TGTGCCAGCAGTTTATCTATGTGGGCCTTTACTAGCACAGATACGCAGTATTTT; CDR3aa: CASSLSMWAFTSTDTQYF
abundance: many; v_gene: TRBV20-1; d_gene: .; j_gene: TRBJ2-3; CDR3nt: TGCAGTGCTAGTCACCCGGGGGAGGACACAGATACGCAGTATTTT; CDR3aa: CSASHPGEDTDTQYF
abundance: many; v_gene: TRBV6-2/TRBV6-3; d_gene: TRBD2; j_gene: TRBJ2-3; CDR3nt: TGTGCCAGCAGTTATAAGCGGGAGGTCACAGATACGCAGTATTTT; CDR3aa: CASSYKREVTDTQYF
abundance: once; v_gene: TRBV28; d_gene: .; j_gene: TRBJ2-7; CDR3nt: TGTGCCAGCAGTCAGTTACAGCCCCCCTACGAGCAGTACTTC; CDR3aa: CASSQLQPPYEQYF